The sequence of this TCR beta chain was determined in a study of blood T cell repertoires in COVID-19. Whole-study context: Italy, Spain and the United States were the sources of the convalescent and acute COVID-19 samples.

The germline V gene encodes CDR1 MGHRA and CDR2 YSYEKL. CDR3 length: 15 amino acids. The trim removed 3 bases at V and 7 bases at J, leaving 9 bases unmatched. Original processing methods: From reference gene primer amplification, estimates of nucleated cell counts were derived. Generated by immunoSEQ multiplex PCR, the TCRdb table keeps only in-frame clones and is missing some. The V and J calls and clone size are taken from that table; D and trimming were inferred from the DNA. The sample gives 300,000 to 350,000 clones, roughly 87% of which show up once; approximately 9.9% is in the top ten. The chain carries TRBV4-1 and TRBJ1-2, with 9 bases aligning to TRBD1. The material sequenced was peripheral blood. The TCR comes from a man aged 30-40 years with COVID-19, enrolled during active disease. The CDR3 nucleotides are TGCGCCAGCAGCCAGGGGACAGGGAAGGGCGGTGGCTACACCTTC. It translates to CASSQGTGKGGGYTF.